This TCR beta chain was identified in a study of blood T cell repertoires in COVID-19. The wider study: The United States, Italy and Spain were the sources of the acute and convalescent COVID-19 samples. From T cells, B-cell-depleted T cells, or PBMCs came the material, which was cDNA or gDNA.

This clone was found a few times. Authors' processing steps: Reference gene primer amplification gave estimated nucleated cell counts. Profiled with immunoSEQ multiplex PCR; TCRdb holds only in-frame clones, not every one. D and trimming were read from the DNA, whereas the V and J calls and clone size are those reported in that table. The sample has about 150,000 clones; about 85% are singletons. V lost 8 bases and J lost 15, with 17 bases in between. This CDR3 comprises 11 residues. CDR1 is LNHDA, CDR2 SQIVND, per germline (reference sequence). Seattle cases were enrolled at active infection and followed longitudinally.

The clonotype was recovered from a man aged 80 or over with COVID-19, enrolled during active disease. Sequenced sample: peripheral blood. V and J are TRBV19 and TRBJ2-1; tentatively, D is TRBD1 (5 bases). The CDR3, as DNA: TGTGCCAGTCCGACAGTGGGAATGTGGTTCTTC. Protein sequence: CASPTVGMWFF.